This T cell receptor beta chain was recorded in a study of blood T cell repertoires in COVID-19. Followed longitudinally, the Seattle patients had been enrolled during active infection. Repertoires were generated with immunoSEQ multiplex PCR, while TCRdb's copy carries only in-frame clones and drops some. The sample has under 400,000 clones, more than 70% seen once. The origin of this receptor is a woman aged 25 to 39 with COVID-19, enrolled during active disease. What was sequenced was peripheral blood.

The CDR3: CATSLAGPYEQYF. In DNA, the CDR3 is TGTGCCACCAGTTTAGCGGGCCCCTACGAGCAGTACTTC. The chain recombines TRBV15 with TRBJ2-7; 7 bases map to TRBD2. This CDR3 region has 13 residues. Germline V gives CDR1 LNHNV, CDR2 YYDKDF (reference sequence). V was clipped by 6 bases and J by 2 bases; unmatched bases: 4.